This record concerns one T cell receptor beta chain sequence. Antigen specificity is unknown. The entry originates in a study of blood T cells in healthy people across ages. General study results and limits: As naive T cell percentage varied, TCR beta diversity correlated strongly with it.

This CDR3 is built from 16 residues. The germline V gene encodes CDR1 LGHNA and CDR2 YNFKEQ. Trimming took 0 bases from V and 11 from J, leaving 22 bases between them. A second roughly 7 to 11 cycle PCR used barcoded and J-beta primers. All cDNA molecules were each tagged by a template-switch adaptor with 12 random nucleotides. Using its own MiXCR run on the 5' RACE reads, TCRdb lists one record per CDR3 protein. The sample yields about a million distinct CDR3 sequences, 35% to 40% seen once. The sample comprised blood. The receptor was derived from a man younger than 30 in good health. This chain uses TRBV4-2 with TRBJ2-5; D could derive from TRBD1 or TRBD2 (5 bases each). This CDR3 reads CASSQETGLSYNEQYF. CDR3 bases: TGTGCCAGCAGCCAAGAAACAGGACTCTCCTACAATGAGCAGTACTTC.